Each of the 11 T cell receptor beta chains below was sequenced from the same sample in a study of T cells after yellow fever vaccination. TCRdb recomputed calls from the 5' RACE reads with MiXCR, one row per CDR3 protein. The sample consists of around 140,000 distinct CDR3 sequences, 5% to 7.5% of them appearing once. The sample here was CD4+ T cells sorted from PBMCs, taken 10 days after the yellow fever booster vaccination. These receptors all come from a man in his thirties or forties who received the YFV17D yellow fever vaccine.

The table lists this clonotype with a few counts. The gene calls are TRBV28 and TRBJ2-7; unclear D gene. Germline CDR1 and CDR2: MDHEN and SYDVKM. With 3 bases removed from V and 0 bases from J, the gap between germline ends came to 9 bases. The CDR3 covers 14 residues. Here the CDR3 reads CASSFYGISYEQYF. The DNA for the CDR3 is TGTGCCAGCAGTTTCTATGGCATCTCCTACGAGCAGTACTTC.

This clonotype was detected many times. DNA of the CDR3: TGTGCCAGCAGCTCTCAGGCAGTTTCGTACCAAGAGACCCAGTACTTC. The encoded protein is CASSSQAVSYQETQYF. The chain joins TRBV7-9 to TRBJ2-5; no firm D call. This CDR3 spans 16 amino acids. The germline CDR1 and CDR2 sequences are SEHNR and FQNEAQ (reference sequence). V dropped 4 bases and J dropped 0 bases, with 15 bases sitting between them.

In its sample, this clonotype was seen a few times. The chain combines TRBV28 with TRBJ2-7, with D maybe TRBD1 (6 bases). Trimming left V 2 bases short and J 1 base short, with 12 bases between. This CDR3 has 15 residues. In germline, CDR1 is MDHEN, CDR2 SYDVKM. This CDR3 is CASSLGGHGSYEQYF. In DNA, the CDR3 is TGTGCCAGCAGTTTAGGGGGACATGGATCCTACGAGCAGTACTTC.

In its sample, this clonotype was seen many times. The CDR3 ends on some other residue instead of the conserved phenylalanine or tryptophan, so this is likely a read error. Because the CDR3's place on the DNA is in doubt, the DNA is left out and the CDR3 is given as listed by TCRdb. V and J are TRBV23-1 and TRBJ2-1. TRBV23-1 is treated as an ORF (open reading frame) with a function not yet certain. A total of 13 residues make up the CDR3, ends included. CDR3: CASSQVFGQHPVY.

In this sample, this clonotype turned up a few times. The CDR3 here is CASSLSKGAVRQYEQYF. The CDR3 nucleotides read TGTGCCAGCAGCTTATCCAAGGGGGCGGTGCGGCAGTACGAGCAGTACTTC. The chain recombines TRBV7-2 with TRBJ2-7, with TRBD1 matching over 7 bases. This CDR3 has 17 amino acids. The germline V gene encodes CDR1 SGHTA and CDR2 FQGNSA. Losses at the gene ends were 2 bases for V and 4 bases for J; bases not matched to a gene: 14.

This clonotype has ten or more counts. V usage is TRBV12-3 or TRBV12-4 and J usage is TRBJ2-7; D gene unclear. The V gene lost 3 bases and the J gene lost 1 base, with 10 bases spanning the gap. CDR3 length: 14 residues. The CDR3 spells CASSFMTDSYEQYF. CDR3 nucleotide sequence: TGTGCCAGCAGTTTTATGACTGATTCCTACGAGCAGTACTTC.

This clonotype was detected ten times or more. The V and J genes are TRBV7-6 and TRBJ2-7, with D perhaps matching TRBD1 (5 bases). Germline CDR1 and CDR2: SGHVS and FNYEAQ. The V gene lost 4 bases and the J gene lost 6 bases, with 13 bases spanning the gap. The CDR3 has 13 residues. The CDR3 DNA follows: TGTGCCAGCAGCTCTTCAGGGAATAGCGAGCAGTACTTC. This gives the protein CASSSSGNSEQYF.

There are many counts of this clonotype. The chain recombines TRBV5-6 with TRBJ1-1; possible D gene TRBD1, 5 bases. Germline loops: CDR1 SGHDT, CDR2 YYEEEE. The CDR3 spans 14 residues. Trimming stripped 4 bases from V and 1 base from J, with 11 bases between. The CDR3 is CASSHDTGNTEAFF. Here the CDR3 DNA reads TGTGCCAGCAGCCACGATACAGGGAACACTGAAGCTTTCTTT.

This clonotype was seen at least ten times. The chain combines TRBV6-1 with TRBJ1-2; the D is unclear. V lost 3 bases, J lost 3 bases, and 2 bases lay in between. CDR3 length: 11 amino acids. Germline V lookup: CDR1 MNHNS, CDR2 SASEGT. The chain's CDR3 is CASSDHYGYTF. CDR3 DNA: TGTGCCAGCAGTGACCACTATGGCTACACCTTC.

This clonotype was seen ten or more times. The chain has TRBV7-3 and TRBJ2-1; the D gene is possibly TRBD2 (5 bases). This CDR3 contains 14 residues. Trimming took 5 bases from V and 4 from J, leaving 12 bases between them. Germline CDR1 reads SGHTA; CDR2 reads FQGTGA. CDR3 sequence (DNA): TGTGCCAGCAGCCCGGTGGGGAGTTACAATGAGCAGTTCTTC. It codes for CASSPVGSYNEQFF.

This clonotype was picked up a small number of times. This sequence joins TRBV7-2 and TRBJ1-1; D gene uncertain. CDR1 is SGHTA and CDR2 is FQGNSA in the germline V gene. The V end was cut by 11 bases, the J end by 1 base, with 14 bases between. CDR3 size: 13 residues. The CDR3: CAGVVYRNTEAFF. CDR3 nucleotide sequence: TGTGCCGGGGTCGTGTACCGGAACACTGAAGCTTTCTTT.